Below, 28 T cell receptor beta chains from the same sample are listed, as sequenced in a study of T cell repertoires in cytomegalovirus infection. A single record per CDR3 protein comes from TCRdb applying MiXCR to the reads. Of fewer than 250,000 distinct CDR3 sequences in the sample, 12% are singletons; the top ten hold 1.5% to 2%. Sequenced input: PBMCs. The receptors shown here come from a human donor in good health (CMV status not recorded). Some clones in this sample may be carry-over from other donors' samples.

At least ten counts were recorded for this clonotype. The CDR3 sequence is CASTSVGFPNEKLFF. Written as DNA, the CDR3 is TGTGCCAGCACGTCTGTCGGGTTTCCTAATGAAAAACTGTTTTTT. The chain links TRBV12-3 or TRBV12-4 to TRBJ1-4; no firm D call. CDR3 size: 15 residues. V gave up 7 bases and J gave up 3 bases, with 15 bases separating them.

J is TRBJ2-7 and V is TRBV27; TRBD2 matches at 7 bases. V lost 8 bases, J lost 6 bases, and 13 bases stayed unmatched. Germline values: CDR1 MNHEY, CDR2 SMNVEV (reference sequence). The CDR3 has 14 residues. The CDR3 spells CASQSGLRLGEQYF. The CDR3 nucleotides read TGTGCCAGCCAATCGGGACTAAGGTTAGGCGAGCAGTACTTC.

The rearrangement links TRBV6-2 or TRBV6-3 to TRBJ1-1; D is unclear. Trimming left V 4 bases short and J 10 bases short, with 13 bases between. This CDR3 has 12 amino acids. The germline V gene has CDR1 MNHEY and CDR2 SVGEGT. The CDR3 protein is CASSSPLKGAFF. CDR3 DNA sequence: TGTGCCAGCAGTTCCCCCTTAAAAGGAGCTTTCTTT.

The V call is TRBV20-1, the J call TRBJ1-3; D perhaps matches TRBD1 (5 bases). Germline lookup yields CDR1 DFQATT and CDR2 SNEGSKA (reference sequence). V lost 0 bases to trimming and J lost 0 bases, with 9 bases between them. The CDR3 sequence is 15 residues long. This CDR3 reads CSARDDSYSGNTIYF. CDR3 DNA sequence: TGCAGTGCTAGAGATGACAGCTACTCTGGAAACACCATATATTTT.

This clonotype was recorded at least ten times. The V call is TRBV7-2, the J call TRBJ2-7, with a possible D match to TRBD1 (7 bases). The CDR3 runs to 14 residues. Trimming took off 5 bases at V and 4 bases at J, with 15 bases between the two ends. Germline V lookup: CDR1 SGHTA, CDR2 FQGNSA. CDR3 coding DNA: TGTGCCAGCAGCCCCGCCCAGGGGGGATACGAGCAGTACTTC. It codes for CASSPAQGGYEQYF.

This clonotype was counted at least ten times. The rearrangement joins TRBV7-8 to TRBJ2-7; possibly TRBD1 or TRBD2 for D (6 bases each). CDR1 is SGHVS and CDR2 is FQNEAQ in the germline V gene. The CDR3 has 14 amino acids. Trimming took off 1 base at V and 9 bases at J, with 16 bases between the two ends. CDR3: CASSLVQGGRGQYF. Here the CDR3 DNA reads TGTGCCAGCAGCTTAGTACAGGGAGGAAGAGGGCAGTACTTC.

Written as DNA, the CDR3 is TGTGCCAGCAGCCGCCCTAGCGGAGTTAACACCGGGGAGCTGTTTTTT. As protein: CASSRPSGVNTGELFF. J is TRBJ2-2 and V is TRBV27; 7 bases align to TRBD2. The V segment lost 6 bases and the J segment 2 bases; nucleotides outside the gene matches: 9. Germline V lookup: CDR1 MNHEY, CDR2 SMNVEV (reference sequence). The CDR3 runs 16 residues.

J is TRBJ1-1 and V is TRBV7-2; D possibly corresponds to TRBD1 (5 bases). Germline CDR1 is SGHTA and CDR2 is FQGNSA. Deletions cut 6 bases from V and 1 base from J, with 12 bases between. This CDR3 region has 14 residues. This CDR3 reads CASRPNTGNTEAFF. The CDR3 nucleotides are TGTGCCAGCAGGCCAAATACAGGGAACACTGAAGCTTTCTTT.

The chain recombines TRBV5-4 with TRBJ2-3; 10 bases fit TRBD2. The CDR3 contains 15 residues. The germline gives CDR1 SGHNT, CDR2 YYREEE (reference sequence). J gave up 5 bases and V 3 bases, and 6 bases lay outside the gene matches. The CDR3 DNA is TGTGCCAGCAGCTCTGCTAGCGGGGGCCTAGATACGCAGTATTTT. It yields the protein CASSSASGGLDTQYF.

This clonotype was detected a few times. The chain links TRBV20-1 to TRBJ1-2; TRBD1 might be the D (6 bases). The ends were cut back, 0 bases at V and 8 bases at J, with 10 bases in the middle. The CDR3 contains 12 residues. The germline gives CDR1 DFQATT, CDR2 SNEGSKA (reference sequence). The CDR3 bases are TGCAGTGCTAGAGAAGGGGGGATGGGCTACACCTTC. Its translation: CSAREGGMGYTF.

This clonotype was detected ten times or more. The chain recombines TRBV6-5 with TRBJ2-3, with 9 positions matching TRBD1. Germline V lookup: CDR1 MNHEY, CDR2 SVGAGI. The J segment lost 1 base and the V segment lost 2 bases, leaving 4 bases of the junction unmatched. CDR3 length: 16 residues. Here the CDR3 DNA reads TGTGCCAGCAGTTACGGCAGGACAGGGGGCACAGATACGCAGTATTTT. Its protein product is CASSYGRTGGTDTQYF.

The table lists this clonotype with a few counts. The chain carries TRBV6-5 and TRBJ2-5; no clear D gene. Trimming left V 6 bases short and J 4 bases short, with 15 bases between. The germline gives CDR1 MNHEY, CDR2 SVGAGI. This CDR3 comprises 14 residues. This CDR3 is CASSPDTWTETQYF. DNA for the CDR3: TGTGCCAGCAGCCCCGACACCTGGACAGAGACCCAGTACTTC.

This clonotype was seen many times. This chain links TRBV2 with TRBJ1-2; TRBD1 agrees at 10 bases. The germline gives CDR1 SNHLY, CDR2 FYNNEI. This CDR3 has 14 residues. V lost 4 bases and J lost 6; bases outside the gene matches: 5. As DNA, the CDR3 is TGTGCCAGCAGTGGACAGGGGGCTGGTAATGGCTACACCTTC. This encodes CASSGQGAGNGYTF.

This clonotype was counted a few times. The CDR3 nucleotides are TGTGCCACCAGCAGAGATAGAGGAGCTCCTAACTATGGCTACACCTTC. Protein sequence: CATSRDRGAPNYGYTF. The rearrangement links TRBV15 to TRBJ1-2, with no clear D. The CDR3 runs to 16 residues. Germline CDR1 and CDR2: LNHNV and YYDKDF (reference sequence). Trimming took off 0 bases at V and 0 bases at J, with 11 bases between the two ends. Complete variable domain (other parts from reference TRBV15 and TRBJ1-2): DAMVIQNPRYQVTQFGKPVTLSCSQTLNHNVMYWYQQKSSQAPKLLFHYYDKDFNNEADTPDNFQSRRPNTSFCFLDIRSPGLGDTAMYLCATSRDRGAPNYGYTFGSGTRLTVV.

This clonotype was detected ten times or more. The chain carries TRBV7-2 and TRBJ2-3; D may match TRBD1 or TRBD2 (6 bases each). V lost 3 bases, J lost 0 bases, and 13 bases lay in between. Looked up from germline, CDR1 is SGHTA and CDR2 is FQGNSA. The CDR3 consists of 16 residues. CDR3 coding DNA: TGTGCCAGCAGCTTGGTGGGGGGCTGGAGCACAGATACGCAGTATTTT. Its protein is CASSLVGGWSTDTQYF. Complete variable domain (other parts from reference TRBV7-2 and TRBJ2-3): GAGVSQSPSNKVTEKGKDVELRCDPISGHTALYWYRQSLGQGLEFLIYFQGNSAPDKSGLPSDRFSAERTGGSVSTLTIQRTQQEDSAVYLCASSLVGGWSTDTQYFGPGTRLTVL.

The chain employs TRBV7-9 and TRBJ2-1; TRBD2 might be the D (5 bases). Per the germline V gene, CDR1 is SEHNR and CDR2 is FQNEAQ (reference sequence). The CDR3 covers 15 residues. Trimming left V 5 bases short and J 7 bases short, with 18 bases between. The CDR3: CASSITGNSVNEQFF. The CDR3 DNA follows: TGTGCCAGCAGCATAACGGGGAATTCGGTGAATGAGCAGTTCTTC.

A note on this clonotype: One junction end does not reproduce the germline sequence, and a read error may be involved. The chain employs TRBV20-1 and TRBJ2-7; D is possibly TRBD1 (6 bases). Germline loops: CDR1 DFQATT, CDR2 SNEGSKA (reference sequence). This CDR3 has 11 amino acids. The DNA for the CDR3 is TGCAGTGCTAGATTGGGACACCGGATACACTTC. Its protein product is CSARLGHRIHF.

This clonotype was picked up a small number of times. CDR3 amino acids: CASSVTGLREQYF. CDR3 nucleotides: TGTGCCAGCAGCGTTACAGGGTTACGCGAGCAGTACTTC. V gene TRBV9 combines with J gene TRBJ2-7; D perhaps matches TRBD1 (6 bases). Trimming took off 2 bases at V and 6 bases at J, with 12 bases between the two ends. Germline V gene lookup returns CDR1 SGDLS and CDR2 YYNGEE. The CDR3 loop spans 13 amino acids.

About this clonotype: This clone may be a read error of a much larger clone one base away. The V gene is TRBV12-3 or TRBV12-4, the J gene TRBJ1-5, with D uncertain. This CDR3 has 15 amino acids. The CDR3, as DNA: TGTGCCAGCAGTTTAGAGGGTCAACTCAATCAGCCCCTGCATTTT. The encoded protein is CASSLEGQLNQPLHF.

In this sample, this clonotype turned up a few times. This chain joins TRBV29-1 and TRBJ2-2; tentatively, D is TRBD2 (6 bases). Germline CDR1 is SQVTM and CDR2 is ANQGSEA. The V gene lost 3 bases and the J gene lost 7 bases, with 21 bases spanning the gap. CDR3 length: 16 amino acids. CDR3 sequence reads: CSVEIPLSGTDGELFF. CDR3 coding DNA: TGCAGCGTTGAGATCCCTCTTAGCGGCACTGACGGGGAGCTGTTTTTT.

In the case of this clonotype: A clone one base away is much larger, so this may be a read error. The chain joins TRBV6-5 to TRBJ1-5; D is uncertain. Germline values: CDR1 MNHEY, CDR2 SVGAGI. CDR3 length: 15 residues. V shed 6 bases and J shed 4 bases, with 16 bases lying between them. CDR3 loop: CASRETTRPNQPQHF. The DNA for the CDR3 is TGTGCCAGCAGGGAAACTACCAGGCCAAATCAGCCCCAGCATTTT.

The table lists this clonotype with many counts. Here the CDR3 reads CSVEIASSNIQYF. The CDR3 DNA follows: TGCAGCGTTGAAATAGCAAGCTCGAACATTCAGTACTTC. The chain uses TRBV29-1 and TRBJ2-4; D is unresolved. Per germline, CDR1 SQVTM and CDR2 ANQGSEA. Trimming removed 2 bases at V and 7 bases at J, with 12 bases between. This CDR3 contains 13 residues.

Note on this clonotype: Germline is not matched at one junction end, which may reflect a read error. V usage is TRBV7-2 and J usage is TRBJ1-5; D is perhaps TRBD1 (6 bases). The germline V gene encodes CDR1 SGHTA and CDR2 FQGNSA. CDR3 length: 15 residues. In DNA, the CDR3 is TGTGCCAACAGCTTAACAGGGCCGAGCAATCAGCCCCAGCATTTT. Its translation is CANSLTGPSNQPQHF.

This clonotype was seen many times. The chain joins TRBV7-2 to TRBJ2-1; 16 bases align to TRBD2. V lost 0 bases to trimming and J lost 15 bases; unmatched junction nucleotides: 8. Germline V lookup: CDR1 SGHTA, CDR2 FQGNSA. The CDR3 sequence is 16 residues long. DNA of the CDR3: TGTGCCAGCAGCTTAGCGGGGACTAGCGGGAGGGTCGTGGGGTTCTTC. Translated: CASSLAGTSGRVVGFF.

The rearrangement joins TRBV6-2 or TRBV6-3 to TRBJ2-1; 12 bases agree with TRBD2. Germline CDR1 and CDR2: MNHEY and SVGEGT. The length of the CDR3 is 17 residues. Trimming cost V 8 bases and J 6 bases; bases outside gene matches: 14. The chain's CDR3 is CASSGLAGGGGSNEQFF. In DNA, the CDR3 is TGTGCCAGCTCCGGTCTAGCGGGAGGGGGCGGTAGCAATGAGCAGTTCTTC.

The chain has TRBV6-4 and TRBJ2-7; 10 bases align to TRBD2. The length of the CDR3 is 15 residues. Looked up from germline, CDR1 is MRHNA and CDR2 is SNTAGT. J gave up 5 bases and V 4 bases, and 8 bases lay outside the gene matches. The chain's CDR3 is CASSVSLAGVNEQYF. Here the CDR3 DNA reads TGTGCCAGCAGTGTCAGCCTAGCGGGAGTAAACGAGCAGTACTTC.

In its sample, this clonotype was seen many times. This chain uses TRBV7-2 with TRBJ2-3; 10 bases map to TRBD2. CDR1 and CDR2 (germline): SGHTA, FQGNSA. This CDR3 has 16 residues. V shed 5 bases, J shed 7 bases, and the junction held 12 bases outside the gene matches. CDR3 DNA: TGTGCCAGCAGCCCCCCAGGTGCTAGCGGGAGAAATACGCAGTATTTT. Translated, it gives CASSPPGASGRNTQYF.

This clonotype has just a few counts. DNA of the CDR3: TGTGCCAGCTCACGAGGGACTAGCGGGTCGCAAGAGACCCAGTACTTC. This encodes CASSRGTSGSQETQYF. This sequence joins TRBV18 and TRBJ2-5; 12 bases map to TRBD2. The V and J ends lost 4 bases and 2 bases, in that order; junction bases with no gene match: 5. CDR1 is KGHSH, CDR2 LQKENI, per germline. The CDR3 is 16 amino acids.